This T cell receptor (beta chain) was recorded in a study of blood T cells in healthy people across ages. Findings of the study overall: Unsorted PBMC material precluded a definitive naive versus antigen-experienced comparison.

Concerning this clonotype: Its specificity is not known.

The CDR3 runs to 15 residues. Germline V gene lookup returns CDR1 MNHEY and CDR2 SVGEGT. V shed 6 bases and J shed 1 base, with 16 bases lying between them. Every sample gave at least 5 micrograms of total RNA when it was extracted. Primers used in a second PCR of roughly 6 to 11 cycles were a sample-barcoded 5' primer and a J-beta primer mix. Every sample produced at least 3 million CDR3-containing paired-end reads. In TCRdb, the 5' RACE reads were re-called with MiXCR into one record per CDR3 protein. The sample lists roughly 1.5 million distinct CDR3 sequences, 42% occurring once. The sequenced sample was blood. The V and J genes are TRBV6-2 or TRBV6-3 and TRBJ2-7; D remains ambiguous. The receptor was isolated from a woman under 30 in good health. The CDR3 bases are TGTGCCAGCAGCCAAGGGCCCATCCGGTCCTACGAGCAGTACTTC. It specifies CASSQGPIRSYEQYF.